A single sample gave rise to the 8 T cell receptor beta chains below, sequenced in a study of blood T cells in healthy people across ages. Alongside a J-beta primer mix, a sample-barcoded 5' primer served in a second PCR lasting about 7 to 11 cycles. TCRdb reprocessed the 5' RACE reads with MiXCR, giving one entry per CDR3 protein. The data show around 1,000,000 distinct CDR3 sequences, with under 30% seen just once and around 0.75% held by the top ten. The same sample was also used in a study of T cells of mothers and their children.

Sequences were obtained from blood. Every receptor here comes from a girl aged 2 to 9 in good health.

This chain uses TRBV15 with TRBJ2-5, with D uncertain. CDR1 is LNHNV, CDR2 YYDKDF, per germline (reference sequence). The ends were cut back, 0 bases at V and 5 bases at J, with 4 bases in the middle. This CDR3 region has 12 residues. CDR3 coding DNA: TGTGCCACCAGCAGAGACTGGGAGACCCAGTACTTC. Translating it yields CATSRDWETQYF.

The chain uses TRBV20-1 and TRBJ2-3; 8 bases map to TRBD2. CDR3 length equals 14 residues. Trimming at V came to 6 bases and at J to 0 bases, leaving 5 bases not matched to a gene. CDR1 DFQATT and CDR2 SNEGSKA come from the germline V gene (reference sequence). The CDR3 spells CSALPSGSTDTQYF. In DNA form, the CDR3 reads TGCAGTGCACTACCTAGCGGGAGCACAGATACGCAGTATTTT.

The rearrangement joins TRBV10-2 to TRBJ2-1, with D uncertain. CDR3 length: 15 amino acids. The ends were cut back, 5 bases at V and 4 bases at J, with 15 bases in the middle. CDR1 and CDR2 (germline): WSHSY, SAAADI. CDR3 DNA sequence: TGCGCCAGCAGTCCACGTGGCGACTCTTACAATGAGCAGTTCTTC. It yields the protein CASSPRGDSYNEQFF.

This clonotype showed up just a few times. The V and J genes are TRBV6-1 and TRBJ2-5; either TRBD1 or TRBD2 may supply D (5 bases each). TRBJ2-1 matches the DNA end more closely, so the J call is doubtful. This CDR3 has 15 residues. CDR1 and CDR2 from the germline V gene are MNHNS and SASEGT. The CDR3 region has the DNA TGTGCCAGCAGCATTGACTACGGGGCGTACAATGAGCAGTTCTTC. Translating gives CASSIDYGAYNEQFF.

There are a few counts of this clonotype. V usage is TRBV3-1 and J usage is TRBJ1-4; unclear D gene. The CDR3 is 15 residues long. The V end lost 1 base, the J end lost 6 bases, and 12 bases lay between the germline ends. Germline CDR1 LGHDT, CDR2 YNNKEL (reference sequence). The CDR3 sequence is CASSQAVPRYEKLFF. CDR3 nucleotide sequence: TGTGCCAGCAGCCAAGCAGTCCCGAGATATGAAAAACTGTTTTTT.

DNA of the CDR3: TGTGCCAGCAGCTCTCGGAGCCCAGCGGGAATTGGGGAGCAGTACTTC. Translated: CASSSRSPAGIGEQYF. The genes are TRBV7-3 and TRBJ2-5; 7 nucleotides line up with TRBD2. This CDR3 is built from 16 residues. Germline CDR1 and CDR2: SGHTA and FQGTGA. Trimming removed 4 bases from V and 11 bases from J; junction bases left unmatched: 19.

The chain uses TRBV10-3 and TRBJ1-2; D unresolved. Between the trimmed V and J ends, which lost 3 bases and 7 bases, there was a span of 9 bases. Germline V gene sequence: CDR1 ENHRY, CDR2 SYGVKD. CDR3 length: 12 residues. The CDR3 sequence is CAISDVLRGYTF. CDR3 in DNA: TGTGCCATCAGTGATGTACTCCGTGGCTACACCTTC.

V is TRBV27 and J is TRBJ2-5, with TRBD2 matching 14 bases. The DNA matches TRBJ2-1 better at its end, which makes the J call doubtful. The germline V gene encodes CDR1 MNHEY and CDR2 SMNVEV (reference sequence). This CDR3 has 15 residues. CDR3 in amino acids: CASSFRTSGRSEQFF. As DNA, the CDR3 is TGTGCCAGCAGTTTCCGGACTAGCGGGAGGAGTGAGCAGTTCTTC.